These 5 T cell receptor beta chains originate from one sample sequenced in a study of cytomegalovirus exposure and HLA in healthy donors. 60 Vbeta and 13 Jbeta primers were used in PCR. Using immunoSEQ multiplex PCR, the repertoire was profiled, and TCRdb retains in-frame clones only, with some absent. The data hold about 160,000 clones, with around 88% observed a single time. The sequenced sample was PBMCs. All receptors come from a woman younger than 45 in good health and CMV-seronegative.

The rearrangement links TRBV2 to TRBJ2-3, with no clear D. Germline lookup yields CDR1 SNHLY and CDR2 FYNNEI. CDR3 length equals 11 residues. V was clipped by 8 bases and J by 4 bases, with 7 bases between them. The CDR3 here is CASDGADTQYF. CDR3 DNA: TGTGCCAGCGACGGAGCAGATACGCAGTATTTT.

This clone has just one count. The genes are TRBV29-1 and TRBJ2-1, with a possible D match to TRBD2 (5 bases). There are 14 residues in the CDR3. CDR1 and CDR2 (germline): SQVTM, ANQGSEA. V lost 7 bases and J lost 0, with 13 bases in between. The CDR3 nucleotides are TGCAGCGCCGAGGGCGGAAGCTCCTACAATGAGCAGTTCTTC. Translation gives CSAEGGSSYNEQFF.

This sequence joins TRBV7-2 and TRBJ1-6; 7 bases line up with TRBD1. V lost 5 bases to trimming and J lost 5 bases; unmatched junction nucleotides: 6. Germline CDR1 is SGHTA and CDR2 is FQGNSA. This CDR3 comprises 15 residues. CDR3 nucleotide sequence: TGTGCCAGCAGCCTCAGGGGGGTGGATAATTCACCCCTCCACTTT. Translated: CASSLRGVDNSPLHF.

V usage is TRBV21-1 and J usage is TRBJ2-7; the DNA was not compared with TRBD2, the D call given in the table. TRBV21-1 is marked as a pseudogene. The CDR3 has 15 residues. The CDR3 spells CASSGFAGGYYEQYF. The CDR3, as DNA: TGTGCCAGCAGCGGATTTGCGGGGGGTTACTACGAGCAGTACTTC.

As to this clone: This CDR3 is also generated by other DNA sequences in the sample. This sequence joins TRBV10-3 and TRBJ1-2; no firm D call. The ends were cut back, 2 bases at V and 3 bases at J, with 7 bases in the middle. CDR1 ENHRY and CDR2 SYGVKD come from the germline V gene. The CDR3 length is 13 residues. The CDR3 loop reads CAISEDTYYGYTF. DNA of the CDR3: TGTGCCATCAGTGAGGACACTTACTATGGCTACACCTTC.